Detailed here is one T cell receptor (beta chain). This specimen belongs to a study of PD-1 blockade in classical Hodgkin lymphoma. Study-wide context: Each patient was given nivolumab 3 mg/kg through a vein every 2 weeks.

Time point specified: cycle 4 day 1 (C4D1), after more than five weeks of nivolumab. All the patients suffered relapse after autologous stem cell transplantation, and brentuximab vedotin exposure differed. Reported best responses ranged across complete response, partial response or progressive disease. Some clones are missing from TCRdb's copy, which holds only in-frame ones; the method was immunoSEQ multiplex PCR. The top ten hold almost 4% of the sample, which has 25,000 to 35,000 clones, approximately 70% seen once. The ends were cut back, 0 bases at V and 2 bases at J, with 7 bases in the middle. Germline V gives CDR1 MDHEN, CDR2 SYDVKM. The CDR3 is 15 amino acids.

This TCR came from a human donor with classical Hodgkin lymphoma. This chain uses TRBV28 with TRBJ2-2; maybe TRBD2 (5 bases). This specimen was peripheral blood mononuclear cells (PBMCs), taken before the fourth cycle of nivolumab. The CDR3 reads CASSLWSGNTGELFF. CDR3 coding DNA: TGTGCCAGCAGTTTATGGAGCGGAAACACCGGGGAGCTGTTTTTT.